This T cell receptor (beta chain) was retrieved from a study of cytomegalovirus exposure and HLA in healthy donors. Study-level results: Overall, approximately 180 TCR beta chains were annotated as cytomegalovirus-associated. Researchers reported from a later analysis that most CMV-associated TCR beta chains appeared HLA-restricted. V- and J-gene trimming of TCR beta was linked (in a later analysis) to a missense DCLRE1C variant.

The germline V gene has CDR1 SGHTS and CDR2 YDEGEE. V gave up 0 bases and J gave up 6 bases; unmatched junction bases: 5. The CDR3 length is 14 residues. Note on this clone: As yet, its antigen is unknown.

PCR employed 60 Vbeta and 13 Jbeta primers. The data were produced by immunoSEQ multiplex PCR, yet TCRdb's version contains in-frame clones alone and is incomplete. This sample yields about 98,000 clones, of which about 81% are seen a single time; less than 1.5% belongs to the top ten. All donors participated as healthy donors of bone marrow. The material sequenced was PBMCs. The chain uses TRBV5-8 and TRBJ1-1, with 7 bases fitting TRBD1. The clonotype was recovered from a man aged 35-49 years in good health and CMV-seronegative. This CDR3 reads CASSLEGGVSEAFF. The CDR3, as DNA: TGTGCCAGCAGCTTGGAAGGGGGCGTATCTGAAGCTTTCTTT. Together with reference TRBV5-8 and TRBJ1-1, the CDR3 gives the full variable domain: EAGVTQSPTHLIKTRGQQATLRCSPISGHTSVYWYQQALGLGLQFLLWYDEGEERNRGNFPPRFSGRQFPNYSSELNVNALELEDSALYLCASSLEGGVSEAFFGQGTRLTVV.